One and the same sample provided the 31 T cell receptor beta chains below, sequenced in a study of precursors of human CD4 cytotoxic T cells. Four sorted CD4+ memory subsets, central memory, effector memory, IL-7R-high TEMRA and IL-7R-negative TEMRA, were UMI-sequenced. Each CDR3 protein gets one entry after TCRdb re-called the reads with MiXCR. The sample gives 400 to 450 distinct CDR3 sequences, 21% of which show up once; roughly 15% is in the top ten. What was sequenced was memory CD4+ T cells from blood (PBMCs). Source of these receptors: a human donor in good health.

By share of the sample, this clonotype is large. For the CDR3, the DNA is TGTGCCAGCAGCTTACGCGACCAGGGGACCGAAGCTTTCTTT. The encoded protein is CASSLRDQGTEAFF. The chain employs TRBV7-3 and TRBJ1-1; the D gene is possibly TRBD1 (6 bases). Trimming took off 2 bases at V and 8 bases at J, with 15 bases between the two ends. The length of the CDR3 is 14 residues. Germline lookup yields CDR1 SGHTA and CDR2 FQGTGA.

This clonotype ranks as large. The chain joins TRBV12-3 or TRBV12-4 to TRBJ1-2; D is uncertain. The length of the CDR3 is 13 residues. Deletions cut 6 bases from V and 8 bases from J, with 16 bases between. In nucleotides, the CDR3 is TGTGCCAGCAGGCTCGTGGGAGGGAGCGGCTACACCTTC. It codes for CASRLVGGSGYTF.

This clonotype is labeled large. The DNA of the CDR3 is TGTGCCAGCAGCTTATTCGACAGGGGAGATCAGCCCCAGCATTTT. This encodes CASSLFDRGDQPQHF. This sequence joins TRBV5-6 and TRBJ1-5; TRBD1 aligns across 8 bases. This CDR3 comprises 15 residues. The V segment lost 2 bases and the J segment 5 bases; nucleotides outside the gene matches: 6. The germline V gene has CDR1 SGHDT and CDR2 YYEEEE.

This clonotype is large by share. The genes are TRBV4-1 and TRBJ2-1; D unresolved. V was pared by 1 base and J by 6 bases, with 7 bases between. The CDR3 extends over 13 amino acids. Germline CDR1 is MGHRA and CDR2 is YSYEKL. This CDR3 is CASSQVIVNEQFF. As DNA, the CDR3 is TGCGCCAGCAGCCAAGTAATCGTCAATGAGCAGTTCTTC.

J is TRBJ2-1 and V is TRBV5-1, with 7 bases lining up with TRBD1. Per germline, CDR1 SGHRS and CDR2 YFSETQ. CDR3 length equals 14 residues. With V trimmed by 4 bases and J by 8 bases, 9 bases remained unmatched. The CDR3 nucleotides read TGCGCCAGCAGCCCTTCGACAGGGATCGATGAGCAGTTCTTC. It is translated as CASSPSTGIDEQFF.

Concerning this clonotype: A much larger clone is a single base away; this may be a read error. The chain joins TRBV5-1 to TRBJ2-7; D gene uncertain. The CDR3 is made up of 14 amino acids. Per the germline V gene, CDR1 is SGHRS and CDR2 is YFSETQ. In DNA, the CDR3 is TGCGCCAGCAGCCTTGGACCTCCTTCCTGCGAGCAGTACTTC. Translating it yields CASSLGPPSCEQYF.

This clonotype is labeled large (0.1 to 1%). The CDR3 DNA reads TGTGCCAGTAGTTCTCAACACACCGGGGAGCTGTTTTTT. Its protein product is CASSSQHTGELFF. This chain uses TRBV19 with TRBJ2-2; D ambiguous. Trimming removed 5 bases at V and 3 bases at J, with 7 bases between. This CDR3 is built from 13 residues. Germline lookup yields CDR1 LNHDA and CDR2 SQIVND (reference sequence).

Within the sample, this clonotype is hyperexpanded. The chain combines TRBV7-8 with TRBJ2-7, with D possibly being TRBD2 (5 bases). Trimming cost V 5 bases and J 6 bases, with 11 bases left between them. The germline V gene encodes CDR1 SGHVS and CDR2 FQNEAQ. The CDR3 totals 12 residues. Here the CDR3 reads CASSGPGSEQYF. The DNA of the CDR3 is TGTGCCAGCAGCGGCCCGGGGAGCGAGCAGTACTTC.

On this clonotype: A much larger clone sits a single nucleotide away, making a read error possible. This likely comes from a read error, as the CDR3 has no conserved phenylalanine or tryptophan at its end. V is TRBV7-9 and J is TRBJ2-4; 7 positions match TRBD1. There are 16 residues in the CDR3. Germline CDR1 is SEHNR and CDR2 is FQNEAQ (reference sequence). V shed 3 bases and J 0 bases; nucleotides not matched to a gene: 5. This CDR3 is CASSFGRGLAKNIQYC. In DNA form, the CDR3 reads TGTGCCAGCAGCTTTGGAAGGGGGCTAGCCAAAAACATTCAGTACTGC.

By frequency in the sample, this clonotype is large. The chain is built from TRBV14 and TRBJ2-7; 9 positions match TRBD1. The ends lost 4 bases at V and 6 bases at J; junction bases unmatched: 10. The CDR3 totals 15 residues. Germline CDR1 and CDR2: SGHDN and FVKESK. For the CDR3, the DNA is TGTGCCAGCAGCCCCAAAAGGGACAGGGCCGGCGAGCAGTACTTC. This codes for CASSPKRDRAGEQYF.

This clonotype rates as large (0.1 to 1%). The gene calls are TRBV3-1 and TRBJ2-7; D may be TRBD2 (7 bases). The germline gives CDR1 LGHDT, CDR2 YNNKEL (reference sequence). V was shortened by 4 bases and J by 3 bases, with 13 bases between the two germline ends. The CDR3 has 14 amino acids. CDR3 amino acids: CASSREGGGYEQYF. The CDR3 coding sequence is TGTGCCAGCAGCCGCGAGGGAGGGGGCTACGAGCAGTACTTC.

This clonotype ranks as large. The gene calls are TRBV27 and TRBJ2-2; TRBD1 might be the D (6 bases). Germline V gene sequence: CDR1 MNHEY, CDR2 SMNVEV (reference sequence). V was shortened by 2 bases and J by 5 bases, with 12 bases between the two germline ends. The CDR3 sequence is 15 residues long. CDR3 nucleotides: TGTGCCAGCAGTTTAGTTCAGGGGAATACCGGGGAGCTGTTTTTT. Protein: CASSLVQGNTGELFF.

The rearrangement joins TRBV3-1 to TRBJ1-2; a possible D gene is TRBD1 (6 bases). The CDR3 runs to 15 residues. The V gene lost 0 bases and the J gene lost 3 bases, with 11 bases spanning the gap. Germline V gene lookup returns CDR1 LGHDT and CDR2 YNNKEL (reference sequence). The CDR3 here is CASSQDMGAYYGYTF. DNA of the CDR3: TGTGCCAGCAGCCAAGATATGGGGGCCTACTATGGCTACACCTTC.

The chain couples TRBV6-5 to TRBJ1-1; TRBD1 aligns across 10 bases. Germline V gives CDR1 MNHEY, CDR2 SVGAGI. J lost 5 bases, V lost 6 bases, and 6 bases had no gene match. The CDR3 runs to 14 residues. CDR3 in DNA: TGTGCCAGCAGGAAACCGGGACAGGGGACTGAAGCTTTCTTT. Translating gives CASRKPGQGTEAFF.

Sample share makes this clonotype large. The chain has TRBV5-1 and TRBJ2-1, with a possible D match to TRBD2 (5 bases). V was shortened by 0 bases and J by 8 bases, with 12 bases between the two germline ends. This CDR3 contains 14 residues. Looked up from germline, CDR1 is SGHRS and CDR2 is YFSETQ. In nucleotides, the CDR3 is TGCGCCAGCAGCTTGGGCTCCCCGGAGGATGAGCAGTTCTTC. This translates into CASSLGSPEDEQFF.

The genes are TRBV20-1 and TRBJ1-2, with D uncertain. The V gene lost 7 bases and the J gene lost 2 bases, with 14 bases spanning the gap. The CDR3 sequence is 13 residues long. Germline-derived CDR1 and CDR2 are DFQATT and SNEGSKA (reference sequence). CDR3 sequence (DNA): TGCAGTGGCGGCGGTGGGAGCAACTATGGCTACACCTTC. Its translation: CSGGGGSNYGYTF.

By share, this clonotype ranks as large. The J gene is TRBJ2-5, the V gene TRBV27; the D gene is possibly TRBD2 (6 bases). The CDR3 loop spans 16 amino acids. The V end was cut by 2 bases, the J end by 4 bases, with 17 bases between. Germline V gene data show CDR1 as MNHEY and CDR2 as SMNVEV (reference sequence). CDR3: CASSLGVPVGRETQYF. Written as DNA, the CDR3 is TGTGCCAGCAGTTTAGGGGTCCCGGTCGGGAGAGAGACCCAGTACTTC.

Comments on this clonotype: A much bigger clone sits one base away, suggesting this may be a read error. The chain carries TRBV12-5 and TRBJ2-1; D gene unclear. The germline gives CDR1 LGHNT, CDR2 FRNRAP. CDR3 length: 16 amino acids. Trimming stripped 2 bases from V and 3 bases from J, with 14 bases between. CDR3 in DNA: TGTGCTAGTGGTTTGATAAGGTCCAGCTACTACAATGAGCAGTTCTTC. Protein product: CASGLIRSSYYNEQFF.

The genes are TRBV5-4 and TRBJ2-1; possible D gene TRBD1, 6 bases. The CDR3 runs 15 residues. V was trimmed by 6 bases and J by 2 bases, leaving 15 bases between them. Germline V lookup: CDR1 SGHNT, CDR2 YYREEE (reference sequence). The CDR3 spells CASMRRDITYNEQFF. In DNA form, the CDR3 reads TGTGCCAGCATGCGACGGGACATAACCTACAATGAGCAGTTCTTC.

V is TRBV11-1 and J is TRBJ2-3, with TRBD1 as a possible D gene (6 bases). The V and J ends lost 5 bases and 5 bases respectively, with 14 bases between them. Germline CDR1 and CDR2: SGHAT and FQDESV (reference sequence). The CDR3 contains 14 residues. As DNA, the CDR3 is TGTGCCAGCAGCCCGGACAGCCCCTTAGATACGCAGTATTTT. Translating gives CASSPDSPLDTQYF.

By frequency in the sample, this clonotype is large (0.1 to 1%). The gene calls are TRBV20-1 and TRBJ2-1, with D unclear. V lost 3 bases, J lost 6 bases, and 9 bases lay in between. Germline CDR1 reads DFQATT; CDR2 reads SNEGSKA (reference sequence). This CDR3 is built from 12 residues. CDR3 protein: CSASPRFNEQFF. DNA of the CDR3: TGCAGTGCTAGTCCTAGGTTCAATGAGCAGTTCTTC.

In its sample, this clonotype is large. V is TRBV20-1 and J is TRBJ1-1, with D possibly TRBD1 on 5 matching bases. CDR1 is DFQATT, CDR2 SNEGSKA, per germline (reference sequence). V was cut by 5 bases and J by 5 bases, with 9 bases left in between. The CDR3 runs to 11 residues. CDR3 in DNA: TGCAGTGCTGGGGGGTGGACTGAAGCTTTCTTT. This translates into CSAGGWTEAFF.

V gene TRBV27 combines with J gene TRBJ1-5, with 10 bases lining up with TRBD1. After removal of 6 bases from V and 9 bases from J, the junction contained 8 bases not matched to a gene. Germline V gives CDR1 MNHEY, CDR2 SMNVEV (reference sequence). The CDR3 loop spans 14 amino acids. This CDR3 reads CASRVGQGSRPQHF. In DNA form, the CDR3 reads TGTGCCAGCAGGGTGGGACAGGGGAGCCGGCCCCAGCATTTT.

This clonotype is classed as large. The chain recombines TRBV7-3 with TRBJ2-1, with 8 positions matching TRBD2. This CDR3 comprises 16 residues. Germline assignment: CDR1 SGHTA and CDR2 FQGTGA. With V trimmed by 5 bases and J by 10 bases, 16 bases remained unmatched. The CDR3 DNA is TGTGCCAGCAGCCGGCAGGGGACTAGTCTATCGGGGGAGCAGTTCTTC. Protein product: CASSRQGTSLSGEQFF.

By sample share, this clonotype is large. V gene TRBV12-3 or TRBV12-4 combines with J gene TRBJ2-3; 10 nucleotides line up with TRBD2. With 6 bases clipped from V and 3 bases from J, the junction kept 9 bases outside the gene matches. The CDR3 totals 16 residues. The CDR3 here is CASSRRPGLATDTQYF. As DNA, the CDR3 is TGTGCCAGCAGCAGAAGACCGGGACTAGCGACAGATACGCAGTATTTT.

This chain connects TRBV2 to TRBJ1-5; D unclear. This CDR3 region has 14 residues. Germline V gene lookup returns CDR1 SNHLY and CDR2 FYNNEI. V was cut by 6 bases and J by 5 bases, with 14 bases left in between. The CDR3 region is CASRLGSTDQPQHF. The DNA of the CDR3 is TGTGCCAGCAGATTGGGGTCTACGGATCAGCCCCAGCATTTT.

This rearrangement joins TRBV20-1 to TRBJ2-1; D possibly matches TRBD1 or TRBD2 (7 bases each). Germline V lookup: CDR1 DFQATT, CDR2 SNEGSKA (reference sequence). This CDR3 spans 14 amino acids. Deletions cut 6 bases from V and 2 bases from J, with 14 bases between. Written as DNA, the CDR3 is TGCAGTGCACCAGGGGGGGGGGCCTACAATGAGCAGTTCTTC. Translation gives CSAPGGGAYNEQFF.

By proportion, this clonotype is large. The chain links TRBV7-2 to TRBJ2-7; TRBD2 aligns across 8 bases. Germline V lookup: CDR1 SGHTA, CDR2 FQGNSA. The V segment lost 3 bases and the J segment 6 bases; nucleotides outside the gene matches: 7. CDR3 length: 14 residues. The CDR3 DNA follows: TGTGCCAGCAGCTTTCTTGGTAGCGGGACCGAGCAGTACTTC. As protein: CASSFLGSGTEQYF.

About this clonotype itself: This could be a read error, since a much larger clone is one nucleotide away. This chain joins TRBV7-9 and TRBJ1-6; the match to TRBD1 covers 10 bases. The CDR3 is 16 residues long. Germline V gene lookup returns CDR1 SEHNR and CDR2 FQNEAQ (reference sequence). The CDR3 sequence is CASSYYGTGDKSPLHF. The CDR3 coding sequence is TGTGCCAGCAGCTACTACGGGACAGGGGATAAGTCACCCCTCCACTTT. Drawing the rest from reference TRBV7-9 and TRBJ1-6, the complete variable domain is DTGVSQNPRHKITKRGQNVTFRCDPISEHNRLYWYRQTLGQGPEFLTYFQNEAQLEKSRLLSDRFSAERPKGSFSTLEIQRTEQGDSAMYLCASSYYGTGDKSPLHFGNGTRLTVT.

This clonotype is classed as large. V is TRBV12-3 or TRBV12-4 and J is TRBJ2-5, with D unresolved. Deletions cut 2 bases from V and 1 base from J, with 8 bases between. The CDR3 consists of 14 residues. In DNA, the CDR3 is TGTGCCAGCAGTTTACCGGGTTCCCAAGAGACCCAGTACTTC. This codes for CASSLPGSQETQYF.

By its share, this clonotype is large (0.1 to 1%). This CDR3 reads CASSLGHRDLYEQYF. The CDR3 DNA follows: TGCGCCAGCAGCTTGGGCCATAGAGACCTCTACGAGCAGTACTTC. The chain recombines TRBV5-1 with TRBJ2-7, with D uncertain. Germline CDR1 is SGHRS and CDR2 is YFSETQ. Trimming shortened V by 0 bases and J by 3 bases, and 13 bases separated the two germline ends. This CDR3 contains 15 residues.